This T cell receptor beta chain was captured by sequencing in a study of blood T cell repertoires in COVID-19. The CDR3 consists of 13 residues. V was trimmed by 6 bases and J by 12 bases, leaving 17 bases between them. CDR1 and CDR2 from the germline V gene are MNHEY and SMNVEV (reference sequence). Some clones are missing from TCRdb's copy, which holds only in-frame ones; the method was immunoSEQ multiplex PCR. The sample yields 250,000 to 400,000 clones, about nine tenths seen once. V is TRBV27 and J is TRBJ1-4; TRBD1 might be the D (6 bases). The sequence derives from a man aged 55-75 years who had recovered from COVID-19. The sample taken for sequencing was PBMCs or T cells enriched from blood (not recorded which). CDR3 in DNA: TGTGCCAGCAGCCCTCGTCCAGGGGTGGAACTGTTTTTT. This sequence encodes CASSPRPGVELFF.